This section outlines one TCR beta chain sequence together with its context. The antigen is undetermined. Germline V gives CDR1 LNHDA, CDR2 SQIVND (reference sequence). The CDR3 sequence is 15 residues long. Deletions cut 1 base from V and 11 bases from J, with 20 bases between. These data come from a study of T cell responses to AZD1222 COVID-19 vaccine. Assay used: immunoSEQ multiplex PCR; TCRdb lists only in-frame clones, some missing. Of about 130,000 clones listed, approximately 89% are singletons. Study results and caveats: Unmutated regions of variants are reportedly targeted by nearly half of spike-specific TCRs. The donor cohort was predominantly white British with a female majority, and clonal diversity may have been underestimated. Across the whole spike, CD4 TCRs peaked at regions 160-218 and 743-854.

The source of this sequence is an adult in good health. This chain joins TRBV19 and TRBJ1-1; D is uncertain. Sequences were derived from peripheral blood, sampled on day 0 of AZD1222 vaccination. The CDR3 DNA is TGTGCCAGTAGTATAGCTCTCTCGGGGAAAGTAGGTGCTTTCTTT. Amino acid sequence: CASSIALSGKVGAFF.